This TCR beta chain was found in a study of shared clonotypes between healthy human individuals. The repertoire was sequenced with immunoSEQ multiplex PCR; TCRdb's copy has only in-frame clones and lacks some. The repertoire holds 1,500,000 or so clones, roughly 95% seen once, with roughly 1.1% in the top ten. The CDR3 spans 14 residues. The V and J ends lost 1 base and 6 bases respectively, with 13 bases between them. Germline V CDR1 and CDR2: SGHRS, YFSETQ. The V gene is TRBV5-1, the J gene TRBJ1-2; perhaps TRBD1 as D (6 bases). The receptor was isolated from a man younger than 40 in good health. The sample comprised naive CD4+ T cells sorted from blood. The subset is: CD45RA+ positively selected. CDR3 amino acids: CASSLNQGRNGYTF. The CDR3 DNA reads as TGCGCCAGCAGCTTGAACCAGGGGAGGAATGGCTACACCTTC.